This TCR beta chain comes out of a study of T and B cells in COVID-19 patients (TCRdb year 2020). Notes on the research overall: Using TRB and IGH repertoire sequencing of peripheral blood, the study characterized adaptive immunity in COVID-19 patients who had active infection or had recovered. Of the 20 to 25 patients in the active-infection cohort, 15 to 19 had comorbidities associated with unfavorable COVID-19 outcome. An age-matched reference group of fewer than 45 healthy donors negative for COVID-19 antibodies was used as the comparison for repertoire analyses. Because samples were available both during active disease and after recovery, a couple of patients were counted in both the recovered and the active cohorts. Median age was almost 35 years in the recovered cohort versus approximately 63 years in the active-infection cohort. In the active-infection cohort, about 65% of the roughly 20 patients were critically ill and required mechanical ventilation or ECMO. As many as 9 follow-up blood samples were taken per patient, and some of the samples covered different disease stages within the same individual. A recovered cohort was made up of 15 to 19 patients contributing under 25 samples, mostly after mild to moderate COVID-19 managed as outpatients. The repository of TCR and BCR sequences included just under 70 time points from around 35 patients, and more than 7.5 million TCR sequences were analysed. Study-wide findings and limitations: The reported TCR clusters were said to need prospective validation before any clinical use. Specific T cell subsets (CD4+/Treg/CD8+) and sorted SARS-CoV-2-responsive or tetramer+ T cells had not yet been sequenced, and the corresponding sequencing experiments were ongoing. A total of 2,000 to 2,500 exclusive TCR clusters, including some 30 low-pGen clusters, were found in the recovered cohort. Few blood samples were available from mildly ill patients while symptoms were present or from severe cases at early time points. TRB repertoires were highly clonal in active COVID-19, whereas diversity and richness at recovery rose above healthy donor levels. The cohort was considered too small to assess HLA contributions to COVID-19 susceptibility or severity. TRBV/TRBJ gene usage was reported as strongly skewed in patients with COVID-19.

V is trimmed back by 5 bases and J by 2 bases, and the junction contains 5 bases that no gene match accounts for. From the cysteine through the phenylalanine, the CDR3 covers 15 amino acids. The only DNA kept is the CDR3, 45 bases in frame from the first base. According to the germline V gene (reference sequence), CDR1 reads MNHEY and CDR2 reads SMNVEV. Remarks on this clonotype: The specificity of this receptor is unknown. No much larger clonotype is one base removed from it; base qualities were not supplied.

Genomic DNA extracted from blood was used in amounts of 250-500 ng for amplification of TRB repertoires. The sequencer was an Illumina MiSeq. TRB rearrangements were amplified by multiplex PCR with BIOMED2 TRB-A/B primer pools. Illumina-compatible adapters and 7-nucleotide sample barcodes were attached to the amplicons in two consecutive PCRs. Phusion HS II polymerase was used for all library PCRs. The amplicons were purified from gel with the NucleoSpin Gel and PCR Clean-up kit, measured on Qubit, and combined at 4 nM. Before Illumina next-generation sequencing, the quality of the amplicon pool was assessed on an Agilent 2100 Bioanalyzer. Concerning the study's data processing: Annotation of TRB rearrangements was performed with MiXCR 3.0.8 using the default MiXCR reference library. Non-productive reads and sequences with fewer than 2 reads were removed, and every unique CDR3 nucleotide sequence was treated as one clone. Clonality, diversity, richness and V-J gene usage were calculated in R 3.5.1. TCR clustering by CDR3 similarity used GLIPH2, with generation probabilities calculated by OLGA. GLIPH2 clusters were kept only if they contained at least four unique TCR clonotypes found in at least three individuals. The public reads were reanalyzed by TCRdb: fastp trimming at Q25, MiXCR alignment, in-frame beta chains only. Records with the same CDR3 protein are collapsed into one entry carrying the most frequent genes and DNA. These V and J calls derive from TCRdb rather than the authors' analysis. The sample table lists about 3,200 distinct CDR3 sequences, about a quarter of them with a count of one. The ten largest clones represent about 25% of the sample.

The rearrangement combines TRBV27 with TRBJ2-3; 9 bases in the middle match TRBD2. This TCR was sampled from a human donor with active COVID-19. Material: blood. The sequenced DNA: TGTGCCAGCAGTCCGAGCGGGGGGTTCACAGATACGCAGTATTTT. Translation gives CASSPSGGFTDTQYF.